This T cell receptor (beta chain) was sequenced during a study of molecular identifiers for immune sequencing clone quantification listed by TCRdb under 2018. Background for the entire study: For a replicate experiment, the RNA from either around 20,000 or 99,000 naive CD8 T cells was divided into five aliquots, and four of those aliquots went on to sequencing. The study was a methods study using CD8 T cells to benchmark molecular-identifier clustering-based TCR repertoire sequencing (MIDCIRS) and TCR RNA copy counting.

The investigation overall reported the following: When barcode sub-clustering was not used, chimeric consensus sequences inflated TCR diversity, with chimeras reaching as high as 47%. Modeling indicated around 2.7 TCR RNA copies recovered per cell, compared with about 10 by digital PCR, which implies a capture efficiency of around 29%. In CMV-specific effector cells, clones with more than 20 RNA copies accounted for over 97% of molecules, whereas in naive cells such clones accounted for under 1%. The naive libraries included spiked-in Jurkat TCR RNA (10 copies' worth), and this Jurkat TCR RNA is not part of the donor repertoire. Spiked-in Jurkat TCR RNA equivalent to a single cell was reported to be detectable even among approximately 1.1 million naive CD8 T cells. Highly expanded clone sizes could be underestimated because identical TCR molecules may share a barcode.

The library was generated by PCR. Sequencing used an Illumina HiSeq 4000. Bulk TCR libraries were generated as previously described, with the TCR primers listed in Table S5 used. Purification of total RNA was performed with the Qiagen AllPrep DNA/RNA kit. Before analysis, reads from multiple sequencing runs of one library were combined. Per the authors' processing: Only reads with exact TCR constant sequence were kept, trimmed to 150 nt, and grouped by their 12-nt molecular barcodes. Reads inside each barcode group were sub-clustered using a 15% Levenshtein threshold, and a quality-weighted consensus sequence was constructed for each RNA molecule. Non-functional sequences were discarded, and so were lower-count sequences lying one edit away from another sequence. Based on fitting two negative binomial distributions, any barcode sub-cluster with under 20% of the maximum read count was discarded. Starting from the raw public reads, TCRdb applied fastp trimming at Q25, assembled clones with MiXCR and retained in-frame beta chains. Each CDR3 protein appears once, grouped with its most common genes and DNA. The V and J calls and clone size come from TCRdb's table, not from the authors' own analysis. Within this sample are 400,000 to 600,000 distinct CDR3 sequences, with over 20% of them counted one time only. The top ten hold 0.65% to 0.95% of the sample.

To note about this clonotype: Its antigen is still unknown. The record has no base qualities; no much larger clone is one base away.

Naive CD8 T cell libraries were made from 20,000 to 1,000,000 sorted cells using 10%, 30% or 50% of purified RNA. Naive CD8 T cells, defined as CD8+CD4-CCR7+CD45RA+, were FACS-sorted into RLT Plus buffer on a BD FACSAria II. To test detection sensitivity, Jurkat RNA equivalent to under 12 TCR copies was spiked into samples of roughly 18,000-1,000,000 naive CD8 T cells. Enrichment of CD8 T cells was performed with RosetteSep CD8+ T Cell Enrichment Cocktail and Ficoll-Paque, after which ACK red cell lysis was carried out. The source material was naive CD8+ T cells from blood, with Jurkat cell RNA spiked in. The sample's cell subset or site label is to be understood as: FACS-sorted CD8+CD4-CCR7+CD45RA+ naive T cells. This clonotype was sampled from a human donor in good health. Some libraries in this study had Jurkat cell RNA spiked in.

The CDR3 region: CASSYGCSNQPQHF. The sequenced DNA: TGTGCCAGCAGTTATGGGTGTAGCAATCAGCCCCAGCATTTT. Recombination linked TRBV6-2 or TRBV6-3 to TRBJ1-5; the D gene is not confidently resolved. CDR1 and CDR2, per the germline V gene, are MNHEY and SVGEGT. Trimming removed 3 bases from V and 0 bases from J, leaving 6 bases between the germline ends. CDR3 length: 14 amino acids, cysteine to phenylalanine. Of all the DNA, just the CDR3 is kept, 42 bases in frame from base 1.